This passage covers 9 T cell receptor beta chains from one sample sequenced in a study of tumor and adjacent non-tumor tissue in lung cancer. The template was RNA from unsorted bulk tissue. TCRbeta libraries were built with three rounds of nested PCR, modified from ARM-PCR. TCRdb itself ran the multiplex PCR reads through MiXCR, one entry per CDR3 protein. The table includes roughly 220,000 distinct CDR3 sequences, about 76% detected once. The sequencing input was lung tumor tissue. The receptor source for this set is a man aged 55 to 70 with non-small cell lung cancer.

Comment on this clonotype: One base away lies a much larger clone, so this may be a sequencing read error. The genes are TRBV20-1 and TRBJ1-1; D uncertain. CDR3 length: 13 residues. Germline V gives CDR1 DFQATT, CDR2 SNEGSKA (reference sequence). CDR3 region: CSARVLGHTEALF. CDR3 nucleotides: TGCAGTGCTAGAGTCCTAGGTCACACTGAAGCTTTATTT.

The chain recombines TRBV20-1 with TRBJ2-1; D gene ambiguous. The germline V gene encodes CDR1 DFQATT and CDR2 SNEGSKA (reference sequence). The CDR3 is made up of 15 amino acids. CDR3 residues: CSVNVFTVTTSEQFF. The DNA of the CDR3 is TGCAGCGTTAACGTATTCACAGTGACCACCAGTGAGCAGTTCTTC.

This clonotype was seen once. The junction does not match germline at one end; this may be a read error. The rearrangement links TRBV20-1 to TRBJ2-1, with TRBD1 as a possible D gene (5 bases). CDR1 is DFQATT and CDR2 is SNEGSKA in the germline V gene (reference sequence). The CDR3 spans 15 residues. The CDR3 sequence: CSARSPLRGNKEQFF. The CDR3 DNA is TGCAGTGCTAGATCCCCCCTAAGGGGCAACAAAGAGCAGTTCTTC.

This clonotype was observed a single time. This is likely a read error, given that the CDR3 carries no conserved phenylalanine or tryptophan at its end. The chain carries TRBV5-5 and TRBJ1-2; TRBD1 matches at 12 bases. V lost 5 bases, J lost 5 bases, and 7 bases stayed unmatched. The germline CDR1 and CDR2 sequences are SGHKS and YYEKEE (reference sequence). The CDR3 has 15 residues. The CDR3 DNA reads as TGTGCCAGCAGTCCGGGACAGGGGGCGGCTTATGGCTACACCCTC. Translating it yields CASSPGQGAAYGYTL.

This clonotype was observed once. A much larger clonotype is one base distant, so this may be a read error. The CDR3 is CASSPSSGKLFF. The CDR3 nucleotides read TGTGCCAGCAGTCCGTCGTCCGGGAAGCTGTTTTTT. The genes are TRBV12-3 or TRBV12-4 and TRBJ2-2, with a tentative D call TRBD2 (5 bases). There are 12 residues in the CDR3.

V usage is TRBV6-1 and J usage is TRBJ2-1, with D perhaps matching TRBD2 (5 bases). Germline CDR1 and CDR2: MNHNS and SASEGT. CDR3 size: 14 residues. With 6 bases removed from V and 6 bases from J, the gap between germline ends came to 15 bases. CDR3 nucleotides: TGTGCCAGCAGCTTCAAGGGAGTTAGCAATGAGCAGTTCTTC. Its translation is CASSFKGVSNEQFF.

Turning to this clonotype: This may come from a read error, since a much larger clone is one base off. V and J are TRBV11-2 and TRBJ1-4; D is uncertain. Germline-derived CDR1 and CDR2 are SGHAT and FQNNGV. The V and J ends lost 6 bases and 7 bases respectively, with 12 bases between them. The CDR3 sequence is 13 residues long. The CDR3: CASSRGIGEKLFF. CDR3 bases: TGTGCCAGCAGTAGAGGGATCGGTGAAAAACTGTTTTTT.

Comment on this clonotype: Compared with germline, one end of the junction differs, possibly owing to a read error. The chain has TRBV29-1 and TRBJ2-7; TRBD1 agrees at 7 bases. The CDR3 is 15 residues long. Germline CDR1 SQVTM, CDR2 ANQGSEA. CDR3 in DNA: TGCAGAGTTGACCGGGACAGAGTTTTAGCCTACGTGCAATACTTC. The encoded protein is CRVDRDRVLAYVQYF.

A remark on this clonotype: A much larger clone differs from this one at a single base, so this may be a read error. The chain links TRBV4-2 to TRBJ1-6; possible D gene TRBD1, 5 bases. Germline V gene lookup returns CDR1 LGHNA and CDR2 YNFKEQ. The length of the CDR3 is 14 residues. The CDR3, as DNA: TGTACCAGCAGCCAAGACGGGGGTAATTCACCCCTCCACTTT. As protein: CTSSQDGGNSPLHF.